This is a list of T cell receptor beta chains from one sample in a study of T cell responses to AZD1222 COVID-19 vaccine. Generated by immunoSEQ multiplex PCR, the TCRdb table keeps only in-frame clones and is missing some. This sample carries under 140,000 clones, about 90% of them seen once, and the ten largest clones take over 12%. The input for sequencing was peripheral blood, taken 28 days after the second AZD1222 dose. Every receptor here comes from an adult who received the AZD1222 COVID-19 vaccine. Both conserved end residues are part of each CDR3. The D gene is left open where the match is weak. Clone size is not always given. Where it is, it says once, few, many or a class for expanded clones.

>TRBV11-3|TRBJ1-4|-|-
TGTGCCAGCAGCCCCTACTTTGCAACTAATGAAAAACTGTTTTTT
CASSPYFATNEKLFF
>TRBV5-4|TRBJ1-1|-|-
TGTGCCAGCAGCTTGCAGGGAAACACTGAAGCTTTCTTT
CASSLQGNTEAFF
>TRBV5-1|TRBJ1-5|-|-
TGCGCCAGCAGCTTGGGGACTTCCTTAAATCAGCCCCAGCATTTT
CASSLGTSLNQPQHF
>TRBV24-1|TRBJ1-2|-|-
TGTGCCACCAGTCAAACAGGTGGTTATGGCTACACCTTC
CATSQTGGYGYTF
>TRBV7-9|TRBJ1-1|-|TRBD1
TGTGCCAGCAGCTTCAACAGGGGGCTCACTGAAGCTTTCTTT
CASSFNRGLTEAFF
>TRBV29-1|TRBJ1-1|-|-
TGCAGCGTCTACTCCAGGGACACCTACACTGAAGCTTTCTTT
CSVYSRDTYTEAFF
>TRBV7-9|TRBJ2-1|-|-
TGTGCCAGCAGCATCGGGACATTTAACAATGAGCAGTTCTTC
CASSIGTFNNEQFF
>TRBV5-1|TRBJ2-7|-|-
TGCGCCAGCAGCCCGGGCTATACAGCGAGAGCCTACGAGCAGTACTTC
CASSPGYTARAYEQYF
>TRBV5-1|TRBJ2-7|once|-
TGCGCCAGCAGCTTCCCGGGTCCCGAGCAGTACTTC
CASSFPGPEQYF
>TRBV12-3/TRBV12-4|TRBJ1-2|-|-
TGTGCCAGCAGTCCGGCCTGGAACTATGGCTACACCTTC
CASSPAWNYGYTF
>TRBV6-1|TRBJ2-7|-|TRBD1
TGTGCCAGCAGTGGCTCGGGACAGGGTGTGATGTACGAGCAGTACTTC
CASSGSGQGVMYEQYF
>TRBV5-6|TRBJ2-2|-|-
TGTGCCAGCAGCCCGGGACAGAACACCGGGGAGCTGTTTTTT
CASSPGQNTGELFF
>TRBV12-5|TRBJ1-1|-|-
TGTGCTAGTGGTCTGAGGAGAGCCACTGAAGCTTTCTTT
CASGLRRATEAFF
>TRBV11-3|TRBJ1-6|once|-
TGTGCCAGCAGCTTTGGGCAGATCAGTTCACCCCTCCACTTT
CASSFGQISSPLHF
>TRBV2|TRBJ2-5|-|TRBD1
TGTGCCAGCAGTGGGACAGGGGAGGGGACCCAGTACTTC
CASSGTGEGTQYF
>TRBV21-1|TRBJ1-6|once|-
TGTGCCAGCCGGGGACAGGATGATAATTCACCCCTCCACTTT
CASRGQDDNSPLHF
>TRBV21-1|TRBJ2-6|-|-
TGTGCCAGCAGCAAAGTGGACAGGGGGACCGGGGCCAACGTCCTGACTTTC
CASSKVDRGTGANVLTF
>TRBV11-2|TRBJ2-7|-|TRBD2
TGTGCCAGCAGCGCGGGGGAGGGCGGTACACGGGAGTACTTC
CASSAGEGGTREYF
>TRBV18|TRBJ2-1|-|-
TGTGCCAGCTCACCACCTTTGGGGGACAATGAGCAGTTCTTC
CASSPPLGDNEQFF
>TRBV4-1|TRBJ2-2|-|-
TGCGCCAGCAGCCAGGCAGGGTTGAACACCGGGGAGCTGTTTTTT
CASSQAGLNTGELFF
>TRBV28|TRBJ2-2|-|TRBD2
TGTGCCAGCAGTTTAATCCCGGCTAGCGGGAGTACGAGCACCGGGGAGCTGTTTTTT
CASSLIPASGSTSTGELFF
>TRBV2|TRBJ1-2|-|-
TGTGCCAGCAGAAGGACAGAGGAATATGGCTACACCTTC
CASRRTEEYGYTF
>TRBV24-1|TRBJ2-2|-|-
TGTGCCACCAGTGATCCGGTCACCGGGGAGCTGTTTTTT
CATSDPVTGELFF
>TRBV12-3/TRBV12-4|TRBJ1-6|few|-
TGTGCCAGCAGTTGGACATATAATTCACCCCTCCACTTT
CASSWTYNSPLHF
>TRBV29-1|TRBJ1-1|once|-
TGCAGCGCCGGGACACGCCTGACCAACACTGAAGCTTTCTTT
CSAGTRLTNTEAFF
>TRBV27|TRBJ2-1|-|-
TGTGCCAGCACCGCAGGGTTTGCGGTCCGGGTCAATGAGCAGTTCTTC
CASTAGFAVRVNEQFF
>TRBV10-1|TRBJ1-1|-|-
TGCGCCAGCCGGGCGGGTAACACTGAAGCTTTCTTT
CASRAGNTEAFF
>TRBV19|TRBJ1-1|-|-
TGTGCCAGTAGTGTCTCCGGGACTGCGAACACTGAAGCTTTCTTT
CASSVSGTANTEAFF
>TRBV9|TRBJ2-7|-|-
TGTGCCAGCAGCCCCGCAGGGGAGGTGTACGAGCAGTACTTC
CASSPAGEVYEQYF
>TRBV5-1|TRBJ2-5|-|TRBD2
TGCGCCAGCAGTGAACAGCGGGGGGGTGAGACCCAGTACTTC
CASSEQRGGETQYF
>TRBV5-8|TRBJ1-3|-|TRBD1
TGTGCCAGCAGCTTGGATGGGCAGGGGGCCAGCTCTGGAAACACCATATATTTT
CASSLDGQGASSGNTIYF
>TRBV25-1|TRBJ2-7|-|TRBD1
TGTGCCAGCAGTGGGGGACAGGGCGCCGCCTACGAGCAGTACTTC
CASSGGQGAAYEQYF
>TRBV6-4|TRBJ2-1|-|-
TGTGCCAGCAGCATCGAGGGGGCGGGAGTATCCTACAATGAGCAGTTCTTC
CASSIEGAGVSYNEQFF
>TRBV11-2|TRBJ2-2|-|-
TGTGCCAGCAGCTTAGACCCGGGGGCGGGGACCGGGGAGCTGTTTTTT
CASSLDPGAGTGELFF
>TRBV2|TRBJ2-5|-|TRBD2
TGTGCCAGCAGTGAGACTAGCGGGGGGAGGGAGACCCAGTACTTC
CASSETSGGRETQYF
>TRBV7-9|TRBJ2-5|-|TRBD1
TGTGCCAGCAGCGCCCGGGACAGGGGAATTGGAGAGACCCAGTACTTC
CASSARDRGIGETQYF
>TRBV20-1|TRBJ1-4|-|-
TGCAGTGCTCGGGACGGGGAAAAACTGTTTTTT
CSARDGEKLFF
>TRBV28|TRBJ2-3|-|TRBD2
TGTCTCTCGTCGGCTAGCGGGAGGTCATTGAGCACAGATACGCAGTATTTT
CLSSASGRSLSTDTQYF
>TRBV5-1|TRBJ1-6|-|-
TGCGCCAGCAGCTTGGAATGGGGGAGTGATTCACCCCTCCACTTT
CASSLEWGSDSPLHF
>TRBV7-2|TRBJ2-7|-|TRBD2
TGTGCCAGCAGCTCGGGACTAGCAGGACACCTGTGGTACTTC
CASSSGLAGHLWYF
>TRBV12-3/TRBV12-4|TRBJ1-2|few|TRBD1
TGTGCCAGCAGTCGCTCAGGGGGCCGCTACACCTTC
CASSRSGGRYTF
>TRBV20-1|TRBJ1-6|-|TRBD1
TGCAGTGCTAGTGTACGAGGGGACAGGACGTTTTCACCCCTCCACTTT
CSASVRGDRTFSPLHF
>TRBV15|TRBJ2-1|-|TRBD1
TGTGCCACCAGCAGAGGTATACAGGGGGCAGGTCTCAATGAGCAGTTCTTC
CATSRGIQGAGLNEQFF
>TRBV19|TRBJ1-5|-|TRBD1
TGTGCCAGTAGTATTCGATACGGACAGGGGGTTTATAGCAATCAGCCCCAGCATTTT
CASSIRYGQGVYSNQPQHF
>TRBV28|TRBJ1-3|-|-
TGTGCCAGCAGTTTAGGGGGCCTCTCTGGAAACACCATATATTTT
CASSLGGLSGNTIYF
>TRBV6-5|TRBJ1-4|-|-
TGTGCCAGCAGTTACTCGGTAGGGGCGGTACTGTTTTTT
CASSYSVGAVLFF
>TRBV7-9|TRBJ2-3|-|TRBD2
TGTGCCAGCAGCCCTCAATGGCTAGCGGGAGGCCTCCCTACGGATACGCAGTATTTT
CASSPQWLAGGLPTDTQYF
>TRBV6-5|TRBJ2-7|-|TRBD1
TGTGCCAGCAGTCGACAGGGTCGGAGGTACGAGCAGTACTTC
CASSRQGRRYEQYF